This TCR beta chain originates from a study of CD8 T cells in Susac syndrome. CDR3 length equals 13 residues. Germline V gives CDR1 SGHRS, CDR2 YFSETQ. V dropped 2 bases and J dropped 6 bases, with 12 bases sitting between them. Roughly 0.5 to 1 ug RNA was reverse transcribed with random hexamers. TCRdb analysed the immunoSEQ multiplex PCR reads with MiXCR anew, one entry per CDR3 protein. Of some 200,000 distinct CDR3 sequences in the sample, around 93% are singletons; the top ten hold around 0.16%. The TCR originated in a human donor with Susac syndrome. The sequencing sample was made of CD8+ T cells from PBMCs. This chain uses TRBV5-1 with TRBJ2-7; tentative D call: TRBD1 (6 bases). CDR3 residues: CASSFNRVSEQYF. The CDR3 DNA reads TGCGCCAGCAGCTTTAACAGGGTTAGCGAGCAGTACTTC. The full variable domain, rest sourced from reference TRBV5-1 and TRBJ2-7, is KAGVTQTPRYLIKTRGQQVTLSCSPISGHRSVSWYQQTPGQGLQFLFEYFSETQRNKGNFPGRFSGRQFSNSRSEMNVSTLELGDSALYLCASSFNRVSEQYFGPGTRLTVT.